A selection of T cell receptor beta chains follows, all from one sample in a study of T cell responses to AZD1222 COVID-19 vaccine. Sequenced by immunoSEQ multiplex PCR; TCRdb stores in-frame clones only, minus some. The sample includes about 100,000 clones, around 90% of them seen just once. Source: peripheral blood, taken on day 0 of AZD1222 vaccination. These receptors were collected from an adult in good health. Both conserved end residues are part of each CDR3. The D gene is left open where the match is weak. Part of the rows lack a size; the others show once, few, many or a class for expanded clones.

v_gene	j_gene	abundance	d_gene	CDR3aa	CDR3nt
TRBV5-4	TRBJ2-1	.	.	CASSLSGPYNEQFF	TGTGCCAGCAGCTTAAGTGGACCCTACAATGAGCAGTTCTTC
TRBV27	TRBJ1-5	.	TRBD1	CASSPVITGADQPQHF	TGTGCCAGCAGTCCGGTAATTACAGGGGCCGATCAGCCCCAGCATTTT
TRBV10-3	TRBJ2-3	.	.	CATSDPLDGDTQYF	TGTGCCACCTCGGACCCATTGGACGGAGATACGCAGTATTTT
TRBV3-1/TRBV3-2	TRBJ2-5	.	.	CASSQFAETQYF	TGTGCCAGCAGCCAATTCGCAGAGACCCAGTACTTC
TRBV4-1	TRBJ2-3	.	.	CASSQEIRHTQYF	TGCGCCAGCAGCCAAGAGATTAGGCATACGCAGTATTTT
TRBV5-1	TRBJ1-3	.	.	CASSLQAGGNTIYF	TGCGCCAGCAGCTTGCAGGCGGGAGGAAACACCATATATTTT
TRBV2	TRBJ1-5	.	TRBD1	CASSGFGTGARGNQPQHF	TGTGCCAGCAGTGGATTCGGGACAGGGGCGCGAGGAAATCAGCCCCAGCATTTT
TRBV29-1	TRBJ2-3	.	.	CSFRGGTDTQYF	TGCAGCTTCAGGGGAGGGACAGATACGCAGTATTTT
TRBV6-1	TRBJ2-3	.	.	CASSELTLARDTQYF	TGTGCCAGCAGTGAACTTACACTAGCTCGGGATACGCAGTATTTT
TRBV6-5	TRBJ1-6	once	.	CASRDHPNSPLHF	TGTGCCAGCCGGGACCACCCGAATTCACCCCTCCACTTT
TRBV19	TRBJ2-6	.	TRBD1	CAIINPDRGYGGQNSGANVLTF	TGTGCCATTATTAACCCCGACAGGGGGTATGGGGGACAAAACTCTGGGGCCAACGTCCTGACTTTC
TRBV10-3	TRBJ2-6	.	.	CAISEGSSGANVLTF	TGTGCCATCAGTGAGGGGAGCTCTGGGGCCAACGTCCTGACTTTC
TRBV7-9	TRBJ1-4	.	.	CASSLKGGIEKLFF	TGTGCCAGCAGCCTCAAGGGAGGTATTGAAAAACTGTTTTTT
TRBV5-1	TRBJ2-7	.	TRBD1	CASSKTGGTYEQYF	TGCGCCAGCAGCAAGACAGGGGGAACCTACGAGCAGTACTTC
TRBV14	TRBJ1-6	.	.	CASSQVWDGNSPLHF	TGTGCCAGCAGCCAAGTGTGGGATGGCAATTCACCCCTCCACTTT
TRBV3-1/TRBV3-2	TRBJ1-1	.	TRBD1	CASSRTGRFTEAFF	TGTGCCAGCAGCCGGACAGGACGTTTCACTGAAGCTTTCTTT
TRBV25-1	TRBJ2-7	.	TRBD1	CASTRTGYEQYF	TGTGCCAGCACCAGGACAGGCTACGAGCAGTACTTC
TRBV5-1	TRBJ2-3	.	.	CASSSTDTQYF	TGCGCCAGCAGCTCCACAGATACGCAGTATTTT
TRBV5-1	TRBJ1-1	.	.	CASSLRPNPTEAFF	TGCGCCAGCAGCTTGAGGCCCAACCCCACTGAAGCTTTCTTT
TRBV28	TRBJ1-1	.	.	CASHTGGIGAFF	TGTGCCAGCCACACCGGGGGAATTGGGGCTTTCTTT
TRBV12-3/TRBV12-4	TRBJ2-7	few	.	CASSSSYEQYF	TGTGCCAGCAGTTCCTCCTACGAGCAGTACTTC
TRBV28	TRBJ1-5	.	.	CASSKLPTDSKTYYRPQHF	TGTGCCAGCAGTAAACTTCCGACGGACAGCAAGACCTACTATCGGCCCCAGCATTTT
TRBV9	TRBJ1-1	.	TRBD1	CASSVDRGTEAFF	TGTGCCAGCAGCGTTGACAGGGGCACTGAAGCTTTCTTT
TRBV13	TRBJ1-3	.	.	CASSLSYTSGNTIYF	TGTGCCAGCAGCTTATCCTATACTTCTGGAAACACCATATATTTT
TRBV18	TRBJ1-4	.	TRBD1	CASSQRDSDNEKLFF	TGTGCCAGCTCCCAACGGGACAGTGATAATGAAAAACTGTTTTTT
TRBV9	TRBJ2-7	.	TRBD2	CASSPGAGAIGYEQYF	TGTGCCAGCAGTCCGGGAGCGGGAGCGATAGGCTACGAGCAGTACTTC
TRBV28	TRBJ2-1	.	TRBD2	CASIGGRASYNEQFF	TGTGCCAGCATCGGCGGGAGAGCGTCCTACAATGAGCAGTTCTTC
TRBV9	TRBJ1-6	.	.	CASSVDGGNNSPLHF	TGTGCCAGCAGCGTAGACGGGGGCAATAATTCACCCCTCCACTTT
TRBV11-2	TRBJ1-5	.	.	CASSLMNNQPQHF	TGTGCCAGCAGCTTAATGAACAATCAGCCCCAGCATTTT
TRBV4-1	TRBJ1-5	.	.	CASSQSTGPSNQPQHF	TGCGCCAGCAGCCAATCGACAGGACCTAGCAATCAGCCCCAGCATTTT
TRBV5-1	TRBJ1-6	.	TRBD1	CASSPYPTGANSPLHF	TGCGCCAGCAGCCCTTATCCGACAGGGGCTAACTCACCCCTCCACTTT
TRBV6-6	TRBJ1-3	.	TRBD1	CASSPIYGQASGNTIYF	TGTGCCAGCAGTCCCATATATGGACAGGCTAGTGGAAACACCATATATTTT
TRBV6-5	TRBJ2-7	.	.	CASSYSADASSYEQYF	TGTGCCAGCAGTTACTCGGCGGATGCGAGCTCCTACGAGCAGTACTTC
TRBV7-9	TRBJ1-5	.	.	CASSNTWGGNSNQPQHF	TGTGCCAGCAGCAATACCTGGGGGGGGAATAGCAATCAGCCCCAGCATTTT
TRBV4-1	TRBJ2-1	.	.	CASSQGGRGSAQFF	TGCGCCAGCAGCCAAGGAGGGAGGGGGTCAGCGCAGTTCTTC
TRBV27	TRBJ2-5	.	.	CASKPLTGGGETQYF	TGTGCCAGCAAACCTTTGACTGGGGGCGGGGAGACCCAGTACTTC
TRBV29-1	TRBJ1-1	few	.	CSVDSGWGMNTEAFF	TGCAGCGTTGACTCGGGGTGGGGGATGAACACTGAAGCTTTCTTT
TRBV28	TRBJ2-2	.	.	CASSRRWGSDTGELFF	TGTGCCAGCAGTAGGAGGTGGGGATCGGACACCGGGGAGCTGTTTTTT
TRBV30	TRBJ2-1	.	TRBD2	CAWSVRGGDEQFF	TGTGCCTGGAGTGTACGCGGGGGGGATGAGCAGTTCTTC
TRBV2	TRBJ1-4	.	TRBD1	CASTQGGLTNEKLFF	TGTGCCAGCACCCAGGGGGGTCTCACTAATGAAAAACTGTTTTTT
TRBV6-1	TRBJ1-1	.	TRBD1	CASSEGGTGYTEAFF	TGTGCCAGCAGTGAAGGCGGGACAGGGTACACTGAAGCTTTCTTT
TRBV5-1	TRBJ2-7	.	.	CASSLASGGYEQYF	TGCGCCAGCAGCTTGGCCTCTGGGGGGTACGAGCAGTACTTC
TRBV29-1	TRBJ2-4	few	.	CSVERHTLAKNIQYF	TGCAGCGTTGAAAGACACACTCTAGCCAAAAACATTCAGTACTTC
TRBV27	TRBJ1-1	.	.	CASSTGPEAFF	TGTGCCAGCAGCACAGGGCCTGAAGCTTTCTTT
TRBV7-6	TRBJ2-5	.	TRBD1	CASSSGQQETQYF	TGTGCCAGCAGCTCGGGACAGCAAGAGACCCAGTACTTC
TRBV24-1	TRBJ2-2	.	.	CAKEGPGELFF	TGTGCTAAAGAGGGGCCCGGGGAGCTGTTTTTT
TRBV7-3	TRBJ2-7	.	TRBD1	CASSLRNRPGQGDYEQYF	TGTGCCAGCAGCTTAAGAAATCGTCCGGGACAGGGAGACTACGAGCAGTACTTC
TRBV19	TRBJ2-6	.	.	CASSIGFGRNSGANVLTF	TGTGCCAGTAGTATAGGGTTCGGACGCAACTCTGGGGCCAACGTCCTGACTTTC
TRBV19	TRBJ1-1	.	.	CATKYYSGTEAFF	TGTGCCACTAAGTACTATTCTGGCACTGAAGCTTTCTTT
TRBV9	TRBJ1-5	.	.	CASSSRGVGNQPQHF	TGTGCCAGCAGTTCCAGGGGAGTAGGCAATCAGCCCCAGCATTTT
TRBV2	TRBJ1-6	.	.	CASSGRGANSPLHF	TGTGCCAGCAGTGGGCGAGGGGCTAATTCACCCCTCCACTTT
TRBV3-1/TRBV3-2	TRBJ2-5	once	.	CASSPPRMGGWQETQYF	TGTGCCAGCAGCCCACCCAGGATGGGGGGCTGGCAAGAGACCCAGTACTTC
TRBV3-1/TRBV3-2	TRBJ1-2	.	.	CASSPLEANYGYTF	TGTGCCAGCAGCCCCTTGGAAGCTAACTATGGCTACACCTTC
TRBV9	TRBJ1-3	.	.	CASSVGETGNTIYF	TGTGCCAGCAGCGTAGGGGAGACTGGAAACACCATATATTTT
TRBV28	TRBJ1-3	.	.	CASSPRYSGNTIYF	TGTGCCAGCAGTCCTCGGTATTCTGGAAACACCATATATTTT